The text below deals with one T cell receptor beta chain. This specimen comes from a study of blood T cell repertoires in COVID-19. Sequenced by immunoSEQ multiplex PCR; TCRdb stores in-frame clones only, minus some. The table includes about 260,000 clones, roughly 90% detected once. Cohort allocation depended upon clinical history that participants reported. Recovered status in Cohort 3 required two negative PCRs, clearance, or symptom resolution. What was sequenced was PBMCs or T cells enriched from blood (not recorded which). The sequence was collected from a woman in her forties or fifties who had recovered from COVID-19.

CDR3 protein: CASRQGENEKLFF. The CDR3 region has the DNA TGTGCCAGCCGCCAGGGGGAAAATGAAAAACTGTTTTTT. This sequence joins TRBV10-3 and TRBJ1-4, with 7 bases aligning to TRBD1. Germline V gene lookup returns CDR1 ENHRY and CDR2 SYGVKD. V lost 10 bases and J lost 5; bases outside the gene matches: 7. This CDR3 has 13 residues.